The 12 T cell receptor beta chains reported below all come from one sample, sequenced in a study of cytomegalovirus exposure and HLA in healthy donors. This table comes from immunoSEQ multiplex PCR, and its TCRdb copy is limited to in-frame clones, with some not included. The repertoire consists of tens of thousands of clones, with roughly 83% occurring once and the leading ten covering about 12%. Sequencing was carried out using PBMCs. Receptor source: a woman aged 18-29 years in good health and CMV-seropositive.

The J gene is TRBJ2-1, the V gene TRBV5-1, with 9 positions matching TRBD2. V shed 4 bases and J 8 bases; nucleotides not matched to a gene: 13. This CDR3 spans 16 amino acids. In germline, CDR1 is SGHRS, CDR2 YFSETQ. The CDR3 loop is CASSPVVAGGRDEQFF. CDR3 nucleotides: TGCGCCAGCAGCCCGGTCGTGGCGGGGGGGCGGGATGAGCAGTTCTTC.

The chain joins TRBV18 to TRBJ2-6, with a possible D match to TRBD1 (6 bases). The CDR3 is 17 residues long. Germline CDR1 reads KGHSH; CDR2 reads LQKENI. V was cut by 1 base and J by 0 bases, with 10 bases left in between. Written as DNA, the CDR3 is TGTGCCAGCTCACCACGACAGGAGAGCTCTGGGGCCAACGTCCTGACTTTC. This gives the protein CASSPRQESSGANVLTF.

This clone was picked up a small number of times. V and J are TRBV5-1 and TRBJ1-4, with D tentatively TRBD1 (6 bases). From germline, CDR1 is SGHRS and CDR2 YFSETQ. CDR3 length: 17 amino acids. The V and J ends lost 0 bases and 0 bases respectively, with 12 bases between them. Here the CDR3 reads CASSLAQGSATNEKLFF. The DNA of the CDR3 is TGCGCCAGCAGCTTGGCCCAGGGGTCAGCAACTAATGAAAAACTGTTTTTT.

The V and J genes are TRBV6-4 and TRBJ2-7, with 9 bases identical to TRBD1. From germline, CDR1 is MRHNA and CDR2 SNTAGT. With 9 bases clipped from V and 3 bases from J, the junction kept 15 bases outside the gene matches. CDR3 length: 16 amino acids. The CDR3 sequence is CARTSKRDRVSYEQYF. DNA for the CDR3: TGTGCCAGAACCTCAAAAAGGGACAGGGTTAGCTACGAGCAGTACTTC.

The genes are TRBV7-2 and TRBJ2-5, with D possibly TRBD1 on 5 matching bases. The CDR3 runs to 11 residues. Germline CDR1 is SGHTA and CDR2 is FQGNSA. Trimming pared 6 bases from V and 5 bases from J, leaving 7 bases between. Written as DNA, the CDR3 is TGTGCCAGCAGGACAGCGGAGACCCAGTACTTC. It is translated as CASRTAETQYF.

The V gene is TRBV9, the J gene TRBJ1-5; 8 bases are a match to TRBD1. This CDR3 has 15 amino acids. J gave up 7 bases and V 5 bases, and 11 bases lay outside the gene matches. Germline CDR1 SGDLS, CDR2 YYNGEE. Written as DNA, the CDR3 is TGTGCCAGCAGTGATGATGGGGGGACAGGCCAGCCCCAGCATTTT. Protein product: CASSDDGGTGQPQHF.

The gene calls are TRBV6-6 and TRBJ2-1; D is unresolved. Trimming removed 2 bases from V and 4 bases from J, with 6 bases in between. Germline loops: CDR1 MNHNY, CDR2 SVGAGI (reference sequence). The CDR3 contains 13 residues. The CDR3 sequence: CASSYPGYNEQFF. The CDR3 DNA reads TGTGCCAGCAGTTACCCGGGTTACAATGAGCAGTTCTTC.

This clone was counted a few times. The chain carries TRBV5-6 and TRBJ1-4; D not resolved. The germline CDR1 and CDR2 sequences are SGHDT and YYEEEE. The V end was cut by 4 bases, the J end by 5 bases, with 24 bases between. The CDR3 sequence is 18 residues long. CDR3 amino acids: CASSREVGSRESNEKLFF. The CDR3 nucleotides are TGTGCCAGCAGCCGGGAGGTAGGGTCTCGCGAATCCAATGAAAAACTGTTTTTT.

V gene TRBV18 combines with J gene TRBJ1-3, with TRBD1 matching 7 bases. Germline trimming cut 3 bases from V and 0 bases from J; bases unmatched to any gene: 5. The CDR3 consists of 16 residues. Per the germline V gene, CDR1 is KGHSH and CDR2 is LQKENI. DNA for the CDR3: TGTGCCAGCTCACCGAGGAGGGACAGCTCTGGAAACACCATATATTTT. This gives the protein CASSPRRDSSGNTIYF.

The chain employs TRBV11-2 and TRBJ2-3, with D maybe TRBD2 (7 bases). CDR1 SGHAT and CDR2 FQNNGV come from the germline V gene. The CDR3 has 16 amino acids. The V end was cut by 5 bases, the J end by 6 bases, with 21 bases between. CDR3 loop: CASSTRLGGAGDTQYF. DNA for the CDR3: TGTGCCAGCAGCACACGGCTTGGGGGGGCCGGGGATACGCAGTATTTT.

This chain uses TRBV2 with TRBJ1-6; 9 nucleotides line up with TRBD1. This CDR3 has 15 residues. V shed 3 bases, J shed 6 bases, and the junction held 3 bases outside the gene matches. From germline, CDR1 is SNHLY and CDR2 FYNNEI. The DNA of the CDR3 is TGTGCCAGCAGTGATCGGGGACAGGGTAATTCACCCCTCCACTTT. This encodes CASSDRGQGNSPLHF.

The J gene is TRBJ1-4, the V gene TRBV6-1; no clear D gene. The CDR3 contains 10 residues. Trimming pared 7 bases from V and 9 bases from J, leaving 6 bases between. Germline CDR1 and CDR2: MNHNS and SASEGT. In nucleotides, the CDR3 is TGTGCCAGCACTAGAAAAAAACTGTTTTTT. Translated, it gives CASTRKKLFF.